These 7 T cell receptor beta chains were sequenced from one sample in a study of Ad26.COV2.S vaccination and SARS-CoV-2 variants. Documented treatment: 15 to 20 received Ad26.COV2.S at low or high dose, single or two shots; five or six received placebo; per-sample allocation not given. Repertoires come from day 63 after the first vaccine or placebo injection. Sequencing used immunoSEQ multiplex PCR; TCRdb keeps in-frame clones, though not all of them. Of a few hundred thousand clones in the sample, around nine tenths were seen once. The specimen was peripheral blood, collected in a trial of Ad26.COV2.S vaccine versus placebo. The receptors were sampled from a person aged 18-60 years who received the Ad26.COV2.S COVID-19 vaccine or a placebo.

The chain joins TRBV5-1 to TRBJ2-2; D is undetermined. The length of the CDR3 is 17 residues. The germline CDR1 and CDR2 sequences are SGHRS and YFSETQ. Trimming removed 0 bases from V and 0 bases from J, with 12 bases in between. CDR3 protein: CASSLEAARANTGELFF. CDR3 DNA: TGCGCCAGCAGCTTGGAGGCTGCACGTGCGAACACCGGGGAGCTGTTTTTT. The variable domain in full, completed from reference TRBV5-1 and TRBJ2-2, reads KAGVTQTPRYLIKTRGQQVTLSCSPISGHRSVSWYQQTPGQGLQFLFEYFSETQRNKGNFPGRFSGRQFSNSRSEMNVSTLELGDSALYLCASSLEAARANTGELFFGEGSRLTVL.

CDR3 bases: TGTGCCAGCAGCCACTGGACAGGTTCCCCTAAAACTTACGAGCAGTACGTC. This codes for CASSHWTGSPKTYEQYV. This rearrangement joins TRBV7-8 to TRBJ2-7; the match to TRBD1 covers 7 bases. The CDR3 has 17 amino acids. Trimming at V came to 5 bases and at J to 4 bases, leaving 17 bases not matched to a gene. Germline V gene lookup returns CDR1 SGHVS and CDR2 FQNEAQ.

The chain carries TRBV15 and TRBJ2-5, with 7 bases identical to TRBD2. Losses at the gene ends were 3 bases for V and 2 bases for J; bases not matched to a gene: 9. Looked up from germline, CDR1 is LNHNV and CDR2 is YYDKDF (reference sequence). This CDR3 has 16 amino acids. DNA for the CDR3: TGTGCCACCAGCAGTCGGACTAGTTGGGGACAAGAGACCCAGTACTTC. Its translation: CATSSRTSWGQETQYF.

For this clone: Other DNA sequences of this sample code for an identical CDR3. The CDR3 is CASSVDSGRYNEQFF. The CDR3 nucleotides are TGTGCCAGCAGCGTAGATAGCGGGAGATACAATGAGCAGTTCTTC. The chain combines TRBV9 with TRBJ2-1, with TRBD2 identical over 9 bases. The CDR3 totals 15 residues. V lost 0 bases to trimming and J lost 4 bases; unmatched junction nucleotides: 2. Germline V gene data show CDR1 as SGDLS and CDR2 as YYNGEE. Full variable domain (outside the CDR3, taken from reference TRBV9 and TRBJ2-1): DSGVTQTPKHLITATGQRVTLRCSPRSGDLSVYWYQQSLDQGLQFLIQYYNGEERAKGNILERFSAQQFPDLHSELNLSSLELGDSALYFCASSVDSGRYNEQFFGPGTRLTVL.

This chain connects TRBV6-2 or TRBV6-3 to TRBJ2-7; 9 bases align to TRBD1. Losses at the gene ends were 5 bases for V and 2 bases for J; bases not matched to a gene: 16. This CDR3 has 18 residues. Germline V gene data show CDR1 as MNHEY and CDR2 as SVGEGT. This CDR3 reads CASSLTNLFRTGAYEQYV. CDR3 nucleotides: TGTGCCAGCAGTCTGACCAACCTCTTCAGGACAGGGGCCTACGAGCAGTACGTC.

CDR3 in amino acids: CSVGVLAGGGDTQYF. CDR3 bases: TGCAGCGTTGGTGTCCTAGCGGGAGGGGGAGATACGCAGTATTTT. The chain carries TRBV29-1 and TRBJ2-3; 12 bases are a match to TRBD2. With 4 bases clipped from V and 5 bases from J, the junction kept 7 bases outside the gene matches. The germline V gene encodes CDR1 SQVTM and CDR2 ANQGSEA. The CDR3 has 15 residues.

The chain carries TRBV9 and TRBJ2-2; D remains ambiguous. CDR3 length: 14 residues. The germline CDR1 and CDR2 sequences are SGDLS and YYNGEE. Trimming shortened V by 4 bases and J by 5 bases, and 12 bases separated the two germline ends. The CDR3 DNA sequence: TGTGCCAGCAGCCCGGAACCAAGGACCGGGGAGCTGTTTTTT. Its protein is CASSPEPRTGELFF.